The 9 T cell receptor beta chains given below trace back to one sample, sequenced in a study of graft-versus-host responses after intestinal transplantation. Sequencing was performed with immunoSEQ multiplex PCR; in TCRdb, only in-frame clones are kept and a portion is missing. The table has some 46,000 clones, approximately 92% seen once; the top ten hold approximately 6%. The specimen was PBMCs, collected around 27 months after a first intestinal transplant, on the day of a second. Receptors originate from a human patient who received an intestinal transplant, so some T cells may come from the graft donor.

The gene calls are TRBV11-3 and TRBJ2-7, with 7 bases fitting TRBD1. The CDR3 consists of 14 residues. Germline CDR1 reads SGHNT; CDR2 reads YENEEA. Germline trimming cut 1 base from V and 2 bases from J; bases unmatched to any gene: 2. This CDR3 is CASSLGGTAYEQYF. The CDR3 nucleotides are TGTGCCAGCAGCTTAGGTGGGACAGCCTACGAGCAGTACTTC.

This chain connects TRBV7-9 to TRBJ2-1; 8 bases agree with TRBD2. The germline gives CDR1 SEHNR, CDR2 FQNEAQ (reference sequence). The junction had 9 bases not matched to a gene; V was cut back by 5 bases and J by 9 bases. This CDR3 spans 14 amino acids. The CDR3 nucleotides are TGTGCCAGCAGCGCCCCCGGGACTAGTTCTGAGCAGTTCTTC. As protein: CASSAPGTSSEQFF.

V usage is TRBV18 and J usage is TRBJ1-5; 8 bases align to TRBD1. V shed 3 bases and J 5 bases; nucleotides not matched to a gene: 3. Germline CDR1 KGHSH, CDR2 LQKENI. This CDR3 has 14 amino acids. As DNA, the CDR3 is TGTGCCAGCTCACCTACACAGGGGGATCAGCCCCAGCATTTT. The encoded protein is CASSPTQGDQPQHF. Supplemented by reference TRBV18 and TRBJ1-5, the full variable domain reads NAGVMQNPRHLVRRRGQEARLRCSPMKGHSHVYWYRQLPEEGLKFMVYLQKENIIDESGMPKERFSAEFPKEGPSILRIQQVVRGDSAAYFCASSPTQGDQPQHFGDGTRLSIL.

The chain is built from TRBV28 and TRBJ2-3, with D maybe TRBD1 (5 bases). The CDR3 runs 14 residues. Between the trimmed V and J ends, which lost 8 bases and 5 bases, there was a span of 17 bases. The germline V gene encodes CDR1 MDHEN and CDR2 SYDVKM. CDR3 residues: CASGYSLGRDTQYF. CDR3 sequence (DNA): TGTGCCAGCGGGTATTCACTGGGGCGAGATACGCAGTATTTT.

This chain joins TRBV9 and TRBJ2-2, with TRBD1 identical over 9 bases. This CDR3 comprises 16 residues. With 4 bases clipped from V and 3 bases from J, the junction kept 7 bases outside the gene matches. In germline, CDR1 is SGDLS, CDR2 YYNGEE. This CDR3 reads CASSTGTGKDTGELFF. CDR3 DNA: TGTGCCAGCAGCACCGGGACAGGGAAGGACACCGGGGAGCTGTTTTTT. Filled out from reference TRBV9 and TRBJ2-2, the complete variable domain reads DSGVTQTPKHLITATGQRVTLRCSPRSGDLSVYWYQQSLDQGLQFLIQYYNGEERAKGNILERFSAQQFPDLHSELNLSSLELGDSALYFCASSTGTGKDTGELFFGEGSRLTVL.

V and J are TRBV7-6 and TRBJ2-1, with D uncertain. Germline-derived CDR1 and CDR2 are SGHVS and FNYEAQ. Trimming left V 8 bases short and J 5 bases short, with 25 bases between. CDR3 length equals 17 residues. The CDR3 DNA follows: TGTGCCAGCGGCAACCCCCTAGAGCTCGAACACAACAATGAGCAGTTCTTC. This translates into CASGNPLELEHNNEQFF.

The genes are TRBV27 and TRBJ1-2; a possible D gene is TRBD1 (5 bases). The CDR3 loop spans 15 amino acids. Germline CDR1 and CDR2: MNHEY and SMNVEV (reference sequence). The germline V and J ends were trimmed by 5 bases and 5 bases, with 18 bases remaining between them. CDR3 sequence reads: CASSLRRDGLYGYTF. CDR3 bases: TGTGCCAGCAGTCTCCGCCGGGACGGACTTTATGGCTACACCTTC.

The J gene is TRBJ2-5, the V gene TRBV19; 11 nucleotides align to TRBD1. V was clipped by 6 bases and J by 3 bases; unmatched bases: 3. The CDR3 totals 14 residues. CDR1 and CDR2 from the germline V gene are LNHDA and SQIVND (reference sequence). The CDR3 loop reads CASRGQGVEETQYF. CDR3 coding DNA: TGTGCCAGTAGGGGACAGGGGGTAGAAGAGACCCAGTACTTC.

The rearrangement links TRBV21-1 to TRBJ2-3; the table calls TRBD2, which could not be checked here. TRBV21-1 has pseudogene status. There are 22 residues in the CDR3. CDR3 residues: CASSKISRLTQGLAGVADTQYF. For the CDR3, the DNA is TGTGCCAGCAGCAAAATCTCTCGTTTGACTCAGGGACTAGCGGGAGTCGCAGATACGCAGTATTTT.